Shown below are 23 T cell receptor beta chains from a single sample sequenced in a study of T cells in narcolepsy. Clones were sequenced by immunoSEQ multiplex PCR, and TCRdb holds only the in-frame ones, with some missing. Of fewer than 35,000 clones in the sample, around 80% were seen once. The sequenced material came from CD45RA- memory CD4+ T cells from PBMCs. These receptors all come from a human donor with narcolepsy.

This clone was detected a few times. V is TRBV5-4 and J is TRBJ2-7, with a possible D match to TRBD2 (5 bases). Germline CDR1 and CDR2: SGHNT and YYREEE (reference sequence). With 4 bases removed from V and 5 bases from J, the gap between germline ends came to 16 bases. The CDR3 has 14 residues. The CDR3 coding sequence is TGTGCCAGCAGCCTGGTCCGGGATAAAGACGAGCAGTACTTC. As protein: CASSLVRDKDEQYF.

Comment on this clone: Other DNA sequences in this sample translate to the same CDR3. This sequence joins TRBV20-1 and TRBJ1-2, with a tentative D call TRBD1 (5 bases). The CDR3 length is 10 residues. The germline V gene has CDR1 DFQATT and CDR2 SNEGSKA (reference sequence). The CDR3 nucleotides are TGCAGGTCGACGGGGGATGGCTACACCTTC. Amino acid sequence: CRSTGDGYTF.

The CDR3 bases are TGCGCCAGCAGTTACACCGGGACCCAAGATACGCAGTATTTT. This encodes CASSYTGTQDTQYF. The chain employs TRBV10-1 and TRBJ2-3, with D perhaps matching TRBD1 or TRBD2 (5 bases each). Between the trimmed V and J ends, which lost 5 bases and 5 bases, there was a span of 14 bases. Germline V gene lookup returns CDR1 WNHNN and CDR2 SYGVQD (reference sequence). There are 14 residues in the CDR3.

This clone has only one observation. The genes are TRBV7-3 and TRBJ2-3; 13 bases line up with TRBD2. The length of the CDR3 is 16 residues. Germline V gene data show CDR1 as SGHTA and CDR2 as FQGTGA. The V gene end was trimmed by 5 bases and the J gene end by 1 base; junction bases not matched to a gene: 3. CDR3 nucleotide sequence: TGTGCCAGCAGCGCAGGGACTAGCGGGGGCACAGATACGCAGTATTTT. It codes for CASSAGTSGGTDTQYF.

This clone has only one observation. The chain links TRBV2 to TRBJ2-1, with 9 bases identical to TRBD2. Trimming removed 2 bases from V and 7 bases from J; junction bases left unmatched: 9. This CDR3 contains 16 residues. Germline V CDR1 and CDR2: SNHLY, FYNNEI. CDR3 DNA sequence: TGTGCCAGCAGTGAAATTGCTAGCGGGGCGGGGAATGAGCAGTTCTTC. Translating gives CASSEIASGAGNEQFF.

This rearrangement joins TRBV7-9 to TRBJ1-2; weak D call: TRBD1 (5 bases). CDR1 is SEHNR and CDR2 is FQNEAQ in the germline V gene (reference sequence). This CDR3 contains 13 residues. V was shortened by 2 bases and J by 7 bases, with 11 bases between the two germline ends. The CDR3 nucleotides read TGTGCCAGCAGCTTACAAGGGGCGGTTGGCTACACCTTC. Encoded protein: CASSLQGAVGYTF.

The chain combines TRBV19 with TRBJ2-1; 11 bases align to TRBD2. The CDR3 runs to 15 residues. J gave up 7 bases and V 4 bases, and 6 bases lay outside the gene matches. Per the germline V gene, CDR1 is LNHDA and CDR2 is SQIVND (reference sequence). The CDR3 sequence: CASSNSGRAVNEQFF. As DNA, the CDR3 is TGTGCCAGTAGTAATAGCGGGAGGGCCGTAAATGAGCAGTTCTTC.

The rearrangement joins TRBV18 to TRBJ1-5; D may be TRBD1 (6 bases). V lost 5 bases and J 2 bases, leaving 16 bases between the germline ends. The CDR3 spans 16 residues. The V gene's germline CDR1 is KGHSH and CDR2 LQKENI. The CDR3 protein is CASSRGGGRGNQPQHF. The CDR3 coding sequence is TGTGCCAGCTCAAGAGGGGGAGGACGCGGCAATCAGCCCCAGCATTTT.

The CDR3: CASSLAQGLNQPQHF. The CDR3 DNA reads as TGTGCCAGCAGCTTGGCACAGGGCCTGAATCAGCCCCAGCATTTT. The chain links TRBV5-6 to TRBJ1-5, with D maybe TRBD1 (6 bases). V gave up 0 bases and J gave up 4 bases, with 11 bases separating them. The V gene's germline CDR1 is SGHDT and CDR2 YYEEEE. The CDR3 loop spans 15 amino acids.

Only one count was recorded for this clone. The chain couples TRBV15 to TRBJ2-7, with 9 bases lining up with TRBD1. This CDR3 spans 16 amino acids. The germline CDR1 and CDR2 sequences are LNHNV and YYDKDF (reference sequence). With V trimmed by 1 base and J by 3 bases, 7 bases remained unmatched. The CDR3 DNA reads as TGTGCCACCAGCAGAGGCTCTCCGGGACAGGGCTACGAGCAGTACTTC. Translation gives CATSRGSPGQGYEQYF.

This clone was observed a handful of times. The CDR3 spells CASRVRGLSPNEQFF. CDR3 DNA: TGTGCCAGCAGGGTCAGGGGGCTGTCCCCCAATGAGCAGTTCTTC. The rearrangement links TRBV28 to TRBJ2-1; 8 bases align to TRBD1. V lost 6 bases to trimming and J lost 6 bases; unmatched junction nucleotides: 10. The CDR3 is 15 amino acids. Germline CDR1 and CDR2: MDHEN and SYDVKM.

The chain combines TRBV7-2 with TRBJ1-2; D ambiguous. CDR1 is SGHTA and CDR2 is FQGNSA in the germline V gene. The V end lost 2 bases, the J end lost 5 bases, and 18 bases lay between the germline ends. This CDR3 has 16 amino acids. This chain's CDR3 is CASSLTDRYISYGYTF. In nucleotides, the CDR3 is TGTGCCAGCAGCTTAACGGATCGGTATATCTCTTATGGCTACACCTTC.

This chain joins TRBV5-1 and TRBJ2-1; 7 bases are a match to TRBD2. The CDR3 consists of 14 residues. Per germline, CDR1 SGHRS and CDR2 YFSETQ. V lost 4 bases to trimming and J lost 8 bases; unmatched junction nucleotides: 9. CDR3 DNA: TGCGCCAGCAGCCCCCGTCGGGGGGTCGATGAGCAGTTCTTC. This codes for CASSPRRGVDEQFF.

This clone is medium-sized. The rearrangement uses TRBV14 and TRBJ2-1; D gene unclear. Germline V lookup: CDR1 SGHDN, CDR2 FVKESK. The CDR3 is made up of 15 amino acids. Trimming took off 3 bases at V and 4 bases at J, with 13 bases between the two ends. CDR3 sequence (DNA): TGTGCCAGCAGCCAGATGATGCTGGGATACAATGAGCAGTTCTTC. Its translation is CASSQMMLGYNEQFF.

V is TRBV5-4 and J is TRBJ1-1; perhaps TRBD1 as D (6 bases). Germline loops: CDR1 SGHNT, CDR2 YYREEE (reference sequence). Trimming took 3 bases from V and 1 from J, leaving 13 bases between them. The CDR3 totals 15 residues. Here the CDR3 reads CASSSQGFGNTEAFF. CDR3 bases: TGTGCCAGCAGCTCCCAGGGGTTTGGGAACACTGAAGCTTTCTTT.

This clone appeared a single time. Other DNA sequences in this specimen translate into the identical CDR3. The V call is TRBV2, the J call TRBJ2-5; D unresolved. The J call could be wrong; TRBJ2-7 is a better fit for the DNA end. This CDR3 contains 11 residues. The germline V gene has CDR1 SNHLY and CDR2 FYNNEI. The CDR3 loop is CASSVRYEQYF. DNA of the CDR3: TGTGCCAGCAGTGTTCGCTACGAGCAGTACTTC.

The gene calls are TRBV10-1 and TRBJ2-1; possible D gene TRBD1, 6 bases. This CDR3 has 14 residues. Germline lookup yields CDR1 WNHNN and CDR2 SYGVQD (reference sequence). V lost 0 bases and J lost 3, with 6 bases in between. The CDR3 loop is CASSESGHYNEQFF. DNA for the CDR3: TGCGCCAGCAGTGAGTCGGGACACTACAATGAGCAGTTCTTC.

The chain is built from TRBV10-3 and TRBJ2-2, with 8 bases that match TRBD1. Germline assignment: CDR1 ENHRY and CDR2 SYGVKD. There are 15 residues in the CDR3. V lost 7 bases and J lost 1; bases outside the gene matches: 5. The CDR3: CAITKGQVNTGELFF. CDR3 bases: TGTGCCATCACCAAGGGACAGGTGAACACCGGGGAGCTGTTTTTT.

The chain combines TRBV9 with TRBJ1-2, with D uncertain. With 0 bases removed from V and 6 bases from J, the gap between germline ends came to 15 bases. Germline CDR1 reads SGDLS; CDR2 reads YYNGEE. The CDR3 spans 15 residues. The CDR3 DNA reads TGTGCCAGCAGCGTAGACCCGGGGTCCGCTGATGGCTACACCTTC. Its protein is CASSVDPGSADGYTF.

This clone was seen more than once but under ten times. This chain joins TRBV2 and TRBJ1-6, with D perhaps matching TRBD1 (5 bases). This CDR3 contains 13 residues. V lost 2 bases and J 13 bases, leaving 12 bases between the germline ends. Germline values: CDR1 SNHLY, CDR2 FYNNEI. This CDR3 reads CASSERGSGPLHF. CDR3 bases: TGTGCCAGCAGTGAACGGGGCAGTGGGCCCCTCCACTTT.

V and J are TRBV7-3 and TRBJ2-2; D uncertain. V was trimmed by 1 base and J by 1 base, leaving 7 bases between them. CDR1 SGHTA and CDR2 FQGTGA come from the germline V gene. The CDR3 extends over 15 amino acids. For the CDR3, the DNA is TGTGCCAGCAGCTTAATGGATAGGAACACCGGGGAGCTGTTTTTT. It yields the protein CASSLMDRNTGELFF.

This sequence joins TRBV5-4 and TRBJ2-5, with D possibly TRBD1 on 5 matching bases. Deletions cut 4 bases from V and 3 bases from J, with 16 bases between. There are 15 residues in the CDR3. Germline V gene lookup returns CDR1 SGHNT and CDR2 YYREEE (reference sequence). CDR3 sequence reads: CASSQGFPPEETQYF. For the CDR3, the DNA is TGTGCCAGCAGCCAGGGATTTCCTCCGGAAGAGACCCAGTACTTC.

V and J are TRBV11-2 and TRBJ1-1; tentatively, D is TRBD1 (6 bases). This CDR3 comprises 16 residues. Between the trimmed V and J ends, which lost 5 bases and 3 bases, there was a span of 19 bases. The germline V gene encodes CDR1 SGHAT and CDR2 FQNNGV. The CDR3, as DNA: TGTGCCAGCAGCCCACGGGGGTGGGGGCAGGACACTGAAGCTTTCTTT. This codes for CASSPRGWGQDTEAFF. Based on the CDR3 plus reference TRBV11-2 and TRBJ1-1, the full variable domain is EAGVAQSPRYKIIEKRQSVAFWCNPISGHATLYWYQQILGQGPKLLIQFQNNGVVDDSQLPKDRFSAERLKGVDSTLKIQPAKLEDSAVYLCASSPRGWGQDTEAFFGQGTRLTVV.